This T cell receptor (beta chain) was identified in a study of cytotoxic CD8 clonotypes in ibrutinib-treated CLL (TCRdb year 2021). Regarding the research as a whole: The cohort was composed of ten to eleven relapsed/refractory and about 15 treatment-naive patients; IGHV unmutated status was identified in roughly 18 patients. Response samples were taken after a median of approximately 12 months on treatment, ranging from about 6 to 36 months. Cryopreserved peripheral blood mononuclear cells were collected at three points: before therapy, at response, and at either sustained remission or disease progression. Of the 70 to 90 people in the trial, 26 had longitudinal samples available. Partial responses were observed in about 25 patients and complete responses in 2; after a median follow-up of 68 months, remission was maintained in 14 patients and progression was observed in approximately twelve. Samples averaged approximately 250,000 productive templates and 90,000 to 100,000 productive rearrangements.

Regarding this clone: The antigen it recognizes is unknown. Per-nucleotide qualities are absent, and no much larger clonotype sits a single base away.

For TCR beta library preparation, roughly 2 micrograms of genomic DNA were extracted from the cryopreserved PBMCs. Longitudinal blood samples from CLL patients receiving ibrutinib monotherapy were subjected to high-throughput TCR beta sequencing. The patients took part in an open-label, single-center phase 2 trial of ibrutinib monotherapy. Inclusive of the bounding cysteine and phenylalanine, the CDR3 is 14 residues long. Only CDR3 DNA remains: 42 bases, in frame from the first base. From a lookup of the germline V gene, CDR1 and CDR2 are SGHDT and YYEEEE. Here is what the overall study found, with its caveats: Public clonotypes were rare and either shrank or stayed stable during treatment, and the rise in clonality at ibrutinib response reflected expansion of private clonotypes. An increase in clonality was observed at ibrutinib response, with clonality remaining stable during sustained remission and falling back toward baseline at progression. Baseline clonality exceeded that of age-matched healthy donors and correlated strongly with circulating CD8+ T-cell counts. Sampling times were not matched between patients in sustained remission and patients whose disease was progressing, and lymph node repertoires were not examined.

The goal of deep resolution MiSeq sequencing was a depth between 1 in 1 million and 1 in 200,000 T cells, and coverage averaged 10x per clonotype. The immunoSEQ hsTCRB Kit was used to generate the TCR beta libraries. Processing in the source paper ran as follows. Data were analyzed with ImmunoSEQ Data Assistant and ImmunoSEQ Analyzer, with V, D and J genes assigned per IMGT definitions. Clonality, with values ranging from 0 to 1, was calculated as one minus the normalized Shannon entropy of productive rearrangement frequencies. Public clonotype analysis was restricted to overrepresented clonotypes comprising at least 0.05% of each patient's repertoire. Some twelve age-matched healthy donor repertoires from immuneACCESS were used as controls for clonality. TCRdb's version of the immuneACCESS table is confined to in-frame rearrangements and falls short of the full clone set. An unresolved V gene accounts for under half of the shortfall where checked; the remainder is of unknown origin. The DNA gave D and trimming, while V, J and clone size come from that table. The sample table holds around 91,000 clones, of which around 84% were seen once. The biggest ten clones account for roughly 5.4% of the sample.

The sequences come from PBMCs, collected before ibrutinib treatment. In this chain, TRBV5-6 is recombined with TRBJ2-5; the D gene assignment is ambiguous. The DNA end favors TRBJ2-7, so the J call may be wrong. This clonotype was obtained from a human donor with chronic lymphocytic leukemia. The CDR3 in this case is CASSSGALGYEQYF. The sequenced DNA: TGTGCCAGCAGCTCCGGCGCGCTGGGCTACGAGCAGTACTTC.